Listed here are 26 T cell receptor beta chains from one sample, sequenced in a study of cytomegalovirus exposure and HLA in healthy donors. The PCR used 60 Vbeta and 13 Jbeta primers. Clones were sequenced by immunoSEQ multiplex PCR, and TCRdb holds only the in-frame ones, with some missing. The sample has almost 90,000 clones, around 85% seen once; the top ten hold around 7%. The material sequenced was PBMCs. Source of these receptors: a man between 40 and 49 years old in good health and CMV-seropositive.

The V gene is TRBV4-2, the J gene TRBJ1-4, with a tentative D call TRBD1 (5 bases). Germline V gene lookup returns CDR1 LGHNA and CDR2 YNFKEQ. There are 18 residues in the CDR3. Trimming shortened V by 4 bases and J by 3 bases, and 21 bases separated the two germline ends. Written as DNA, the CDR3 is TGTGCCAGCAGCCGGTACCCCTTCGGGGGGGAGGCTAATGAAAAACTGTTTTTT. Protein sequence: CASSRYPFGGEANEKLFF.

This chain links TRBV18 with TRBJ1-3, with a possible D match to TRBD1 (6 bases). Trimming shortened V by 5 bases and J by 0 bases, and 17 bases separated the two germline ends. Germline V gives CDR1 KGHSH, CDR2 LQKENI. The CDR3 has 17 amino acids. CDR3 sequence: CASSEIGGGSSGNTIYF. CDR3 sequence (DNA): TGTGCCAGCTCAGAGATTGGGGGCGGCAGCTCTGGAAACACCATATATTTT.

J is TRBJ2-5 and V is TRBV7-2, with a possible D match to TRBD1 (5 bases). CDR1 and CDR2 (germline): SGHTA, FQGNSA. The CDR3 spans 13 residues. The V end lost 6 bases, the J end lost 5 bases, and 13 bases lay between the germline ends. The CDR3 DNA reads TGTGCCAGCAGTTCAGGGATTGGGGAGACCCAGTACTTC. Translating gives CASSSGIGETQYF.

The table lists this clone with a few counts. The chain employs TRBV5-4 and TRBJ1-6; tentative D call: TRBD1 (6 bases). V lost 4 bases, J lost 8 bases, and 16 bases lay in between. The CDR3 runs 15 residues. Germline values: CDR1 SGHNT, CDR2 YYREEE (reference sequence). This CDR3 reads CASSPRGAQDSPLHF. The CDR3 DNA reads TGTGCCAGCAGCCCTCGGGGGGCTCAAGATTCACCCCTCCACTTT.

The rearrangement uses TRBV4-1 and TRBJ1-1; the D gene is possibly TRBD1 (5 bases). The germline CDR1 and CDR2 sequences are MGHRA and YSYEKL. Trimming left V 0 bases short and J 3 bases short, with 20 bases between. The CDR3 sequence is 18 residues long. Here the CDR3 DNA reads TGCGCCAGCAGCCAAGATGGATTCCAGGGCAGAAGGGACACTGAAGCTTTCTTT. Translating gives CASSQDGFQGRRDTEAFF.

In DNA, the CDR3 is TGCGCCAGCAGTGAGGGAGAGCGGGTGGGCCGGGGTGAGCAGTTCTTC. Translating it yields CASSEGERVGRGEQFF. The chain employs TRBV10-1 and TRBJ2-1, with TRBD2 as a possible D gene (6 bases). From germline, CDR1 is WNHNN and CDR2 SYGVQD (reference sequence). Between the trimmed V and J ends, which lost 2 bases and 9 bases, there was a span of 20 bases. This CDR3 is built from 16 residues.

The rearrangement joins TRBV13 to TRBJ1-6, with TRBD1 as a possible D gene (5 bases). The CDR3 runs to 15 residues. With 7 bases removed from V and 4 bases from J, the gap between germline ends came to 14 bases. In germline, CDR1 is PRHDT, CDR2 FYEKMQ (reference sequence). CDR3 sequence (DNA): TGTGCCAGCACCCTATTCCGACAGTATAATTCACCCCTCCACTTT. As protein: CASTLFRQYNSPLHF.

V and J are TRBV11-3 and TRBJ1-2; 8 nucleotides align to TRBD1. J lost 2 bases, V lost 1 base, and 9 bases had no gene match. The CDR3 extends over 17 amino acids. CDR1 and CDR2 from the germline V gene are SGHNT and YENEEA. This chain's CDR3 is CASSLAPWTGTNYGYTF. DNA of the CDR3: TGTGCCAGCAGCTTAGCCCCTTGGACAGGGACAAACTATGGCTACACCTTC.

Points on this clone: The junction differs from germline at one of its ends, possibly a read error. V and J are TRBV7-9 and TRBJ2-7, with D unclear. The CDR3 runs 12 residues. Per the germline V gene, CDR1 is SEHNR and CDR2 is FQNEAQ (reference sequence). The CDR3 is CSSSATPYEQYF. The CDR3 nucleotides are TGTTCCAGCAGCGCTACTCCCTACGAGCAGTACTTC.

The chain has TRBV11-2 and TRBJ2-3; 14 nucleotides match TRBD2. Germline-derived CDR1 and CDR2 are SGHAT and FQNNGV. J lost 8 bases, V lost 4 bases, and 8 bases had no gene match. The CDR3 length is 16 residues. The CDR3 sequence: CASSSGLAGVGGTQYF. CDR3 bases: TGTGCCAGCAGCTCGGGACTAGCGGGAGTGGGGGGTACGCAGTATTTT.

The rearrangement links TRBV4-2 to TRBJ2-7; 8 bases match TRBD2. Germline assignment: CDR1 LGHNA and CDR2 YNFKEQ. The CDR3 covers 14 residues. V dropped 3 bases and J dropped 0; count of bases not matched to a gene: 1. The DNA of the CDR3 is TGTGCCAGCAGCCAGGGACTAGTCTCCTACGAGCAGTACTTC. Its protein is CASSQGLVSYEQYF.

The chain is built from TRBV2 and TRBJ2-5, with D tentatively TRBD1 (5 bases). V lost 3 bases and J 2 bases, leaving 7 bases between the germline ends. The CDR3 consists of 13 residues. Germline assignment: CDR1 SNHLY and CDR2 FYNNEI. CDR3 bases: TGTGCCAGCAGTGACGCAGGGCAAGAGACCCAGTACTTC. This codes for CASSDAGQETQYF. Together with reference TRBV2 and TRBJ2-5, the CDR3 gives the full variable domain: EPEVTQTPSHQVTQMGQEVILRCVPISNHLYFYWYRQILGQKVEFLVSFYNNEISEKSEIFDDQFSVERPDGSNFTLKIRSTKLEDSAMYFCASSDAGQETQYFGPGTRLLVL.

This rearrangement joins TRBV11-3 to TRBJ2-6; 8 positions match TRBD1. Trimming cost V 4 bases and J 0 bases; bases outside gene matches: 11. CDR3 length: 19 residues. Germline CDR1 is SGHNT and CDR2 is YENEEA. CDR3 coding DNA: TGTGCCAGCAGCTCACCGAGGACAGGGCCCAACTCTGGGGCCAACGTCCTGACTTTC. Translated: CASSSPRTGPNSGANVLTF.

V and J are TRBV30 and TRBJ2-4; D remains ambiguous. V was cut by 1 base and J by 0 bases, with 16 bases left in between. The CDR3 spans 17 residues. Germline V lookup: CDR1 GTSNPN, CDR2 SVGIG (reference sequence). CDR3 sequence reads: CAWSGGGASLAKNIQYF. As DNA, the CDR3 is TGTGCCTGGAGTGGAGGTGGCGCCAGTTTAGCCAAAAACATTCAGTACTTC.

This chain uses TRBV6-6 with TRBJ2-7, with 7 bases that match TRBD1. The germline CDR1 and CDR2 sequences are MNHNY and SVGAGI (reference sequence). The ends lost 6 bases at V and 6 bases at J; junction bases unmatched: 11. CDR3 length equals 14 residues. The CDR3 bases are TGTGCCAGCAGCCCCGAGGGGGCGAGGAGCGAGCAGTACTTC. This translates into CASSPEGARSEQYF.

The chain uses TRBV19 and TRBJ2-5; 9 bases map to TRBD1. The J call may be mistaken, given a closer DNA end match to TRBJ2-7. CDR1 and CDR2 from the germline V gene are LNHDA and SQIVND (reference sequence). CDR3 length: 12 amino acids. DNA for the CDR3: TGTGCCAGACCGGGACAGGGCTACGAGCAGTACTTC. It is translated as CARPGQGYEQYF.

The chain joins TRBV29-1 to TRBJ2-7; D unclear. Germline assignment: CDR1 SQVTM and CDR2 ANQGSEA. V was cut by 4 bases and J by 2 bases, with 9 bases left in between. This CDR3 has 12 residues. The CDR3 protein is CSVVSLTYEQYF. CDR3 sequence (DNA): TGCAGCGTTGTATCCCTAACCTACGAGCAGTACTTC.

This chain uses TRBV18 with TRBJ2-5, with TRBD1 identical over 8 bases. Per germline, CDR1 KGHSH and CDR2 LQKENI. The CDR3 runs 15 residues. The junction had 8 bases not matched to a gene; V was cut back by 4 bases and J by 4 bases. The CDR3 loop is CASSLADRAGETQYF. The CDR3 coding sequence is TGTGCCAGCTCACTCGCGGACAGGGCAGGAGAGACCCAGTACTTC.

This clone was found once. The chain couples TRBV28 to TRBJ1-2, with a weak D call TRBD1 (5 bases). Per germline, CDR1 MDHEN and CDR2 SYDVKM. The ends were cut back, 10 bases at V and 6 bases at J, with 15 bases in the middle. The CDR3 consists of 12 residues. CDR3 loop: CATHLQGNGYTF. The CDR3 region has the DNA TGTGCCACTCATCTCCAGGGTAATGGCTACACCTTC.

The chain has TRBV7-9 and TRBJ2-3, with D possibly being TRBD2 (5 bases). Germline loops: CDR1 SEHNR, CDR2 FQNEAQ (reference sequence). The germline V and J ends were trimmed by 5 bases and 15 bases, with 18 bases remaining between them. The CDR3 is 12 amino acids. The chain's CDR3 is CASSREGNGKYF. The CDR3 DNA follows: TGTGCCAGCAGCCGGGAAGGGAATGGTAAATATTTT.

CDR3 sequence: CASSPSSVILRGYTF. CDR3 DNA: TGTGCCAGCAGCCCCAGCTCGGTGATCTTGCGGGGCTACACCTTC. The chain links TRBV7-9 to TRBJ1-2; D is unclear. The CDR3 covers 15 residues. Germline values: CDR1 SEHNR, CDR2 FQNEAQ (reference sequence). With 5 bases removed from V and 8 bases from J, the gap between germline ends came to 21 bases.

The V call is TRBV7-2, the J call TRBJ2-1; D gene unclear. Germline CDR1 is SGHTA and CDR2 is FQGNSA. The CDR3 totals 14 residues. Between the trimmed V and J ends, which lost 5 bases and 3 bases, there was a span of 11 bases. This CDR3 is CASSGQVNYNEQFF. The CDR3 bases are TGTGCCAGCAGCGGCCAGGTTAACTACAATGAGCAGTTCTTC.

The chain combines TRBV2 with TRBJ1-6; a weak D match, TRBD1 (5 bases). The germline V and J ends were trimmed by 0 bases and 10 bases, with 13 bases remaining between them. Germline V gene lookup returns CDR1 SNHLY and CDR2 FYNNEI. The CDR3 covers 15 residues. The CDR3 is CASSEAGAGNSPLHF. DNA for the CDR3: TGTGCCAGCAGTGAAGCAGGGGCAGGGAACTCACCCCTCCACTTT.

This rearrangement joins TRBV7-9 to TRBJ2-3, with 7 bases lining up with TRBD2. This CDR3 is 13 amino acids long. Looked up from germline, CDR1 is SEHNR and CDR2 is FQNEAQ (reference sequence). V gave up 5 bases and J gave up 6 bases; unmatched junction bases: 5. Written as DNA, the CDR3 is TGTGCCAGCAGCCGTAATAGCGGGGATACGCAGTATTTT. Translating it yields CASSRNSGDTQYF.

The sample holds one count of this clone. The rearrangement uses TRBV15 and TRBJ2-1, with 9 bases aligning to TRBD1. Germline loops: CDR1 LNHNV, CDR2 YYDKDF (reference sequence). The V and J ends lost 0 bases and 6 bases, in that order; junction bases with no gene match: 9. CDR3 size: 17 residues. The CDR3 sequence is CATSRDRGGQGGNEQFF. In DNA, the CDR3 is TGTGCCACCAGCAGAGATAGGGGGGGACAGGGAGGCAATGAGCAGTTCTTC.

The CDR3 DNA sequence: TGTGCCAGCAGCTTCGGACTAGCGGGAGGGAGGGGCGGCACAGATACGCAGTATTTT. The encoded protein is CASSFGLAGGRGGTDTQYF. The chain is built from TRBV5-4 and TRBJ2-3, with 15 bases identical to TRBD2. V shed 2 bases, J shed 1 base, and the junction held 8 bases outside the gene matches. The germline V gene has CDR1 SGHNT and CDR2 YYREEE (reference sequence). There are 19 residues in the CDR3.